The T cell receptor (beta chain) described here comes from a study of shared clonotypes between healthy human individuals (dated by TCRdb to the early 2020s). Broadly, across the study: The cohort included three men and two women between 18 and 49 years of age. To increase sequencing depth and limit assay-specific biases, TCR repertoire library preparation and sequencing were carried out by different laboratories using diverse techniques. For each donor, three plates each were used for CD4 naive and CD4 memory, two plates were used for CD8 naive, and one plate was used for CD8 memory. To estimate repertoire size and how much clonotype sharing occurs between individuals, the study deeply sequenced the blood TCR repertoires of several healthy adults. Between about 0.85 and 9.5 billion PBMCs per donor were obtained by leukapheresis.

Donors were healthy HIV-negative adults with no recently reported acute infections or vaccinations. All donors were Caucasian adults living in Nashville, Tennessee, USA. CD4+ T cells were enriched through magnetic negative selection, after which naive cells were positively selected on CD45RA and the remaining negative fraction served as the memory subset. After blood collection by leukapheresis, PBMCs were isolated using Ficoll-Histopaque density gradient centrifugation and then cryopreserved in the vapor phase of liquid nitrogen. Analytical flow cytometry was used to check the purity and quantity of each magnetically sorted T cell population. From each sorted fraction, genomic DNA was isolated and quantified by UV absorbance on a Nanodrop 2000c. From the cysteine up to the phenylalanine, the CDR3 has a length of 15 residues. CDR3 DNA only is kept here, 45 bases in frame from base 1. Reading the germline V gene gives CDR1 MGHRA and CDR2 YSYEKL. V is cut by 4 bases and J by 6 bases, and the space between the germline ends is 19 bases.

A word on this clone: Its target antigen remains unknown. Qualities for individual bases were not recorded, and no much larger clone is one base off.

TCR CDR3 regions were amplified from genomic DNA by multiplex PCR using the deep immunoSEQ assay. Extracted genomic DNA from each cell subset was distributed evenly across all wells of several immunoSEQ 96-well plates, and each plate was treated as a replicate. For sorted subsets, each replicate PCR was loaded with about 0.2 ug genomic DNA, equivalent to some 27,000 T cell genomes. Purified libraries were quantified with a Qubit 3.0 fluorometer, sized on a Bioanalyzer 2100, and re-quantified with the KAPA Library Quantification kit. Every immunoSEQ 96-well plate was sequenced on a separate single-read 150-cycle Illumina NextSeq 550 flow cell. The original pipeline was this. Because the immunoSEQ output included only junctional sequences and no quality scores, the filtering could not be the same as the filtering used for full-length reads. Sequences were annotated with PyIR, a Python wrapper for IgBLAST v1.9, and V/J genes and CDR3 were assigned using IMGT germline references. Any read was removed if the V/J assignment was weak (E-value above 1e-6), the CDR3 was missing, or the read contained stop codons, out-of-frame junctions, or ambiguous translated residues. V3J clonotypes were defined as sequences sharing an identical inferred V gene, J gene, and CDR3 amino acid sequence. The percentage overlap between two repertoires was calculated by dividing the number of shared unique clonotypes by the size of the smaller repertoire. Richness of each repertoire was evaluated using RTK rarefaction, the Chao1 estimator, and Recon v2.1 estimates of unobserved clonotypes. For all TCRbeta clonotypes obtained by the gDNA method from a handful of donors, generation probabilities were computed with OLGA. TCRdb stores this immuneACCESS table with in-frame sequences only. Part of the clones is absent; in the studies checked, under half of the shortfall reflects unresolved V genes, and no reason is known for the rest. From that table come the V and J calls and clone size; the DNA was used to work out D and trimming. The sample table lists roughly 2.5 million clones, approximately 90% of them with a count of one. The ten largest clones add up to more than 0.12% of the sample.

The research as a whole found: Across four donors, about 5% of naive CD4, around 3.5% of naive CD8, about 2% of memory CD4, and about 0.44% of memory CD8 clonotypes were shared. The genetic and exposure-history diversity represented was limited by the small number of donors. Based on pairwise subsampling, the degree of clonotype sharing among donors was expected to be affected by sequencing depth. Larger estimated clonotype richness was generally found for naive subsets than for memory subsets. Higher generation probabilities were observed for clonotypes shared by all four sorted-subset donors than for non-shared clonotypes. Even with the large sequencing depth, rarefaction of the sorted-subset datasets indicated that sequencing was incomplete. Sampling was restricted to blood, and TCR repertoires in tissue are likely to differ from TCR repertoires in blood.

The sample was naive CD4+ T cells sorted from blood. Sample cell subset or site, as interpreted from the label and publication: CD45RA+ positively selected. The TCR originated in a man younger than 30 in good health. Recombination connected TRBV4-1 to TRBJ2-7; the D gene is perhaps TRBD1, from 6 matching bases. The CDR3 in this case is CASSRTSGDPREQYF. The DNA reads TGCGCCAGCAGCCGGACGTCAGGGGATCCGCGCGAGCAGTACTTC.